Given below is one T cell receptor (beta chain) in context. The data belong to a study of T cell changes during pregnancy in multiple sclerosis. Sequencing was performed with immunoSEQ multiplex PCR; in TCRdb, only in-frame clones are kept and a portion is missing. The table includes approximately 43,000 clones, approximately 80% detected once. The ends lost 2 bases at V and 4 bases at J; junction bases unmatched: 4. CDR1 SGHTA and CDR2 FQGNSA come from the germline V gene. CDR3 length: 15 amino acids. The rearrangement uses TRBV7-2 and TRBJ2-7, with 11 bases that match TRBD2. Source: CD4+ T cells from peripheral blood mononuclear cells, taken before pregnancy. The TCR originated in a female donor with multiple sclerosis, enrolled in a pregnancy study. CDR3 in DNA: TGTGCCAGCAGCTTAACTAGCGGGGGTTCATACGAGCAGTACTTC. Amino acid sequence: CASSLTSGGSYEQYF.